The rows below give T cell receptor beta chains drawn from one sample of a study of OX40 agonist ivuxolimab in advanced cancers. Clones were sequenced by immunoSEQ multiplex PCR, and TCRdb holds only the in-frame ones, with some missing. The table shows more than 9,000 clones, with approximately 63% occurring only once. Sequenced here: CD4+ or CD8+ T cells sorted from blood, sampled in a trial of the OX40 agonist ivuxolimab. The source is an adult with an advanced solid tumor such as melanoma, head and neck, liver or kidney cancer. The CDR3 runs from the conserved cysteine through the conserved F or W. The D gene is left open where the match is weak. Size values are once, few and many counts, or a class for expanded clones, and some rows have none.

v_gene,d_gene,abundance,j_gene,CDR3nt,CDR3aa
TRBV5-6,.,.,TRBJ2-5,TGTGCCAGCAGCTTGGTGTGGGAGAAAGAGACCCAGTACTTC,CASSLVWEKETQYF
TRBV10-1,.,.,TRBJ2-1,TGCGCCAGCAGTGATTTGCGGGGATGGAATGAGCAGTTCTTC,CASSDLRGWNEQFF
TRBV2,.,.,TRBJ1-4,TGTGCCAGCACGCACACCGCGGGCCGGGAAAAACTGTTTTTT,CASTHTAGREKLFF
TRBV18,TRBD2,.,TRBJ2-1,TGTGCCAGCTTCTCGACTAGCGGGAGGGCTGGTGAGCAGTTCTTC,CASFSTSGRAGEQFF
TRBV7-9,TRBD1,few,TRBJ2-5,TGTGCCAGCAGCTCACCATGGACAGGGGGCGGGGAGACCCAGTACTTC,CASSSPWTGGGETQYF
TRBV5-1,.,.,TRBJ2-1,TGCGCCAGCAGCTTGGGGGCGACCCAGTACAATGAGCAGTTCTTC,CASSLGATQYNEQFF
TRBV10-3,TRBD2,.,TRBJ2-3,TGTGCCATCAGTGACGGAGGCATAGCGGGACTCACAGATACGCAGTATTTT,CAISDGGIAGLTDTQYF
TRBV7-2,.,.,TRBJ2-1,TGTGCCAGCAGCTTAGCGTCAAGCGGGCCGCACAATGAGCAGTTCTTC,CASSLASSGPHNEQFF
TRBV7-2,TRBD1,.,TRBJ2-7,TGTGCCAGCAGCCCACTAGGGGGCAGGGGTTACGAGCAGTACTTC,CASSPLGGRGYEQYF
TRBV27,TRBD2,.,TRBJ2-3,TGTGCCAGCAGTTTGGGGGGGAGCACAGATACGCAGTATTTT,CASSLGGSTDTQYF
TRBV6-1,.,.,TRBJ2-7,TGTGCCAGCAGTGGCGAGACACCCCGTCATCAGCCCTACGAGCAGTACTTC,CASSGETPRHQPYEQYF
TRBV30,.,.,TRBJ2-2,TGTGCCTGGAGTAGAGGGACCGGGGAGCTGTTTTTT,CAWSRGTGELFF
TRBV7-9,.,few,TRBJ1-1,TGTGCCAGCAGCCCGGCGGACTTGGGAGGGACTGAAGCTTTCTTT,CASSPADLGGTEAFF
TRBV6-1,.,.,TRBJ1-1,TGTGCCAGCAGTGAAGCAGAATATTTCATGAACACTGAAGCTTTCTTT,CASSEAEYFMNTEAFF
TRBV28,.,.,TRBJ2-7,TGTGCCAGCAGTTTGATTATGGGATCGAGCGAGCAGTACTTC,CASSLIMGSSEQYF
TRBV5-1,TRBD1,.,TRBJ2-3,TGCGCCAGCAGCTTGAACAGGGGGATGCTAACAGGAGGAGATACGCAGTATTTT,CASSLNRGMLTGGDTQYF
TRBV29-1,.,.,TRBJ2-5,TGCAGCGCCAAAGGGACTGGGGAGACCCAGTACTTC,CSAKGTGETQYF
TRBV7-9,.,medium-sized,TRBJ2-1,TGTGCCAGCAGCTTAGACCGCGGAGTCGGGTCCGCCCACAATGAGCAGTTCTTC,CASSLDRGVGSAHNEQFF
TRBV15,TRBD2,.,TRBJ2-1,TGTGCCACCAGCAGCCCCGTGCGGCGGGAGGGGGGGGAGCAGTTCTTC,CATSSPVRREGGEQFF
TRBV7-9,.,.,TRBJ2-5,TGTGCCAGCAGCCCCGGTATGACCCAGTACTTC,CASSPGMTQYF
TRBV5-1,TRBD1,.,TRBJ2-7,TGCGCCAGCAGCTTGGACAGGGGATTCTACGAGCAGTACTTC,CASSLDRGFYEQYF
TRBV28,.,few,TRBJ2-3,TGTGCCAGCAGTTTACGGTTTGTGGGGGAGGCAACAGATACGCAGTATTTT,CASSLRFVGEATDTQYF
TRBV4-1,.,.,TRBJ2-7,TGCGCCAGCAGCCAAGAGCCGGGGGTCTACGAGCAGTACTTC,CASSQEPGVYEQYF
TRBV4-1,TRBD2,many,TRBJ2-7,TGCGCCAGCAGCCAAGACCGCGGGGGGTACGAGCAGTACTTC,CASSQDRGGYEQYF
TRBV27,TRBD2,.,TRBJ2-1,TGTGCCAGCAGTCTTACACTAGCGGGAGGAGATAGGGATGAGCAGTTCTTC,CASSLTLAGGDRDEQFF
TRBV9,.,once,TRBJ1-2,TGTGCCAGCAGCCAGGGTTATGGCTACACCTTC,CASSQGYGYTF
TRBV6-5,.,.,TRBJ1-6,TGTGCCAGCAGTTACTCCTCCGGACCTAATTCACCCCTCCACTTT,CASSYSSGPNSPLHF
TRBV19,TRBD2,.,TRBJ2-7,TGTGCCAGTAGTTGGGGACTAGCGTCCTACGAGCAGTACTTC,CASSWGLASYEQYF
TRBV27,.,.,TRBJ2-7,TGTGCCAGCAGTTCACCTCTAGGGGGGGCCTACGAGCAGTACTTC,CASSSPLGGAYEQYF
TRBV7-3,TRBD2,.,TRBJ2-1,TGTGCCAGCAGCCTTCTAGCGGGAGACTACAATGAGCAGTTCTTC,CASSLLAGDYNEQFF
TRBV6-5,.,medium-sized,TRBJ2-1,TGTGCCAGCAGTTACTCGATAGAAGGTGAGCAGTTCTTC,CASSYSIEGEQFF
TRBV5-5,.,.,TRBJ1-4,TGTGCCAGCAGCCCTGGACCCGTTGCAACTAATGAAAAACTGTTTTTT,CASSPGPVATNEKLFF
TRBV19,.,.,TRBJ2-1,TGTGCCAGTAGTATGCTTGGGACTGGAGAGCAGTTCTTC,CASSMLGTGEQFF
TRBV13,TRBD1,.,TRBJ1-6,TGTGCCAGCAGTTACAGGGGGGGTAGTTCACCCCTCCACTTT,CASSYRGGSSPLHF
TRBV28,TRBD2,.,TRBJ2-1,TGTGCCAGCAGCGCTGGCGGGAGTGGCAATGAGCAGTTCTTC,CASSAGGSGNEQFF
TRBV7-9,TRBD2,.,TRBJ2-5,TGTGCCAGCAGCTTTACTAGCGGGATGTACCAAGAGACCCAGTACTTC,CASSFTSGMYQETQYF
TRBV7-6,TRBD2,.,TRBJ2-1,TGTGCCAGCAGCTTAGTTCCCGGCGGGAGGGGGTTCTCCTACAATGAGCAGTTCTTC,CASSLVPGGRGFSYNEQFF
TRBV6-9,TRBD2,.,TRBJ2-7,TGTGCCAGCACAACTAGCGGGAGCTCCTACGAGCAGTACTTC,CASTTSGSSYEQYF
TRBV27,.,.,TRBJ2-7,TGTGCCAGCAAACTCGGGACGACTTCAAGCGACGAGCAGTACTTC,CASKLGTTSSDEQYF
TRBV7-2,.,.,TRBJ1-5,TGTGCCAGCAGCCGTGCGCCGGATAGCAATCAGCCCCAGCATTTT,CASSRAPDSNQPQHF
TRBV28,.,.,TRBJ2-7,TGTGCCAGCAGTCCGGGGAGTCCTAGATACTACGAGCAGTACTTC,CASSPGSPRYYEQYF
TRBV4-1,.,.,TRBJ1-5,TGCGCCAGCAGGTTGGACATTAGCAATCAGCCCCAGCATTTT,CASRLDISNQPQHF
TRBV6-1,.,.,TRBJ2-5,TGTGCCAGCAGGGGGAAACGGATCCAAGAGACCCAGTACTTC,CASRGKRIQETQYF
TRBV4-2,.,many,TRBJ2-1,TGTGCCAGCAGCCATGTAGGCGGAAGCTCCTACAATGAGCAGTTCTTC,CASSHVGGSSYNEQFF
TRBV9,.,few,TRBJ2-7,TGTGCCAGCAGCGTAGATGTAGGGCCCTCCTACGAGCAGTACTTC,CASSVDVGPSYEQYF
TRBV30,TRBD2,.,TRBJ2-1,TGTGCCTGGAGTGGTCTGGGCGGGGGATACAATGAGCAGTTCTTC,CAWSGLGGGYNEQFF
TRBV11-1,.,.,TRBJ1-5,TGTGCCAGCAGCTTTACAAATAGCAATCAGCCCCAGCATTTT,CASSFTNSNQPQHF
TRBV30,.,.,TRBJ1-1,TGTGCCTGGGCGGGGCTGAACACTGAAGCTTTCTTT,CAWAGLNTEAFF
TRBV9,.,.,TRBJ2-4,TGTGCCAGCAGCGTAGGTTTGGCTAGCACGCAGTACTTC,CASSVGLASTQYF
TRBV7-9,.,few,TRBJ2-3,TGTGCCAGCAGCTCCATAAGGGCCGCTGGCACAGATACGCAGTATTTT,CASSSIRAAGTDTQYF
TRBV7-3,.,.,TRBJ2-7,TGTGCCAGCAGAGCGGGACAATCCTACGAGCAGTACTTC,CASRAGQSYEQYF
TRBV19,.,.,TRBJ2-1,TGTGCCAGTACGGACTACAGCAATGAGCAGTTCTTC,CASTDYSNEQFF
TRBV28,TRBD1,.,TRBJ1-1,TGTGCCAGCAGACATACAGGGGGCGCGAATCTGAACACTGAAGCTTTCTTT,CASRHTGGANLNTEAFF
TRBV28,.,.,TRBJ1-4,TGTGCCAGCAGTGCCCTAGGAGGGTTGGATGAAAAACTGTTTTTT,CASSALGGLDEKLFF
TRBV7-9,.,once,TRBJ1-1,TGTGCCAGCAGCGTTGGGGGGTACACTGAAGCTTTCTTT,CASSVGGYTEAFF
TRBV19,.,.,TRBJ1-6,TGTGCCAGTCAAAAGGCCAGCTCCTATAATTCACCCCTCCACTTT,CASQKASSYNSPLHF
TRBV19,.,few,TRBJ2-4,TGTGCCAGTTGGGACGGGAAAAACATTCAGTACTTC,CASWDGKNIQYF
TRBV4-1,.,.,TRBJ2-2,TGCGCCAGCAGCGGGGGGTACACCGGGGAGCTGTTTTTT,CASSGGYTGELFF
TRBV9,.,.,TRBJ1-1,TGTGCCAGCAGCGTAGAGGAGGGGATAGCTTTCTTT,CASSVEEGIAFF